The T cell receptor beta chain under discussion was sequenced for a study of T-cell memory formation after mild COVID-19. Study-level results: Second-wave clones with a day 37 peak had unconfirmed SARS-CoV-2 specificity. Largely, contracting CD4+ clones fell within CM and EM, and contracting CD8+ clones within EMRA.

TCRdb redid the calling of the 5' RACE reads with MiXCR, one entry per CDR3 protein. This table has approximately 240,000 distinct CDR3 sequences, roughly 17% appearing once. As to this clonotype: Its matching antigen is unknown.

CDR1 SGHRS and CDR2 YFSETQ come from the germline V gene. Trimming pared 5 bases from V and 3 bases from J, leaving 8 bases between. The CDR3 is 13 residues long. V gene TRBV5-1 combines with J gene TRBJ1-4; D gene ambiguous. The sequenced sample consisted of PBMCs or a T cell subset sorted from them (not recorded which). The source of this sequence is a man between 18 and 29 years old who had mild COVID-19 (a few samples of this study predate the infection). Cell type and time point are not known. CDR3 amino acids: CASRLGANEKLFF. DNA of the CDR3: TGCGCCAGCAGACTAGGAGCTAATGAAAAACTGTTTTTT. The whole variable domain, filled in from reference TRBV5-1 and TRBJ1-4, reads KAGVTQTPRYLIKTRGQQVTLSCSPISGHRSVSWYQQTPGQGLQFLFEYFSETQRNKGNFPGRFSGRQFSNSRSEMNVSTLELGDSALYLCASRLGANEKLFFGSGTQLSVL.